This T cell receptor (beta chain) originates from a study of graft-versus-host responses after intestinal transplantation (dated by TCRdb to the early 2020s). In the study overall: The transplants that recipients got were multivisceral, liver-intestinal, or isolated intestinal. Bulk TCR-beta CDR3 sequencing was used to track graft-versus-host and host-versus-graft alloreactive T cell clones in the graft, circulation and bone marrow after intestinal transplantation. Samples from a few later patients were sequenced in-house on an Illumina MiSeq with MiXCR processing rather than by the commercial service. Donor T cell macrochimerism was defined as a peak of at least 4% donor T cells among recipient peripheral blood mononuclear cells. A cohort of about two dozen intestinal transplant recipients, including one retransplant, was enrolled, and 3 patients lacking pretransplant specimens were excluded. Alloreactive clones were identified by sequencing pre-transplant mixed lymphocyte reaction products and comparing them with unstimulated pre-transplant donor and recipient T cells. All recipients received anti-thymocyte globulin induction followed by maintenance tacrolimus and steroids for approximately 3 years.

With regard to this clone: What this receptor recognizes is not known. No much larger clone exists at a distance of one base, and base qualities are not known.

The CDR3 runs 10 residues from the cysteine to the phenylalanine. Left in the record is the CDR3 DNA by itself, 30 bases read in frame from the first base. The germline V gene (reference sequence) provides CDR1 LNHDA and CDR2 SQIVND. Trimming costs V 8 bases and J 5 bases, and their ends lie 6 bases apart. Libraries were constructed by the immunoSEQ multiplex PCR assay. For most patients, genomic DNA was isolated using the Qiagen DNeasy Blood and Tissue Kit and was shipped frozen to Adaptive Biotechnologies for TCR sequencing. Adaptive Biotechnologies carried out high-throughput TCR-beta CDR3 sequencing of genomic DNA for most patients. From the authors' description of their analysis: TCR sequencing data for approximately 19 patients were retrieved from Adaptive's ImmunoSEQ software; three other patients were processed with MiXCR and VDJtools. CD4 versus CD8 sorting errors were corrected by removing sequences found in both subsets at a frequency ratio below 5:1. CDR3 nucleotide sequences shared between donor and recipient were removed because the origin of such sequences could not be assigned. To count as alloreactive, a clone needed at least 2-fold expansion over unstimulated cells and a minimum CFSE-low frequency of 0.002% (template counts) or 0.001% (read counts). Mappable clones were those detected in sequenced pre-transplant spleen, lymph node, or MLR CFSE-low populations of the donor or recipient. The cumulative frequency of alloreactive clones was calculated as a percentage of all sequences, weighted by copy number. The clones in this table, taken by TCRdb from immuneACCESS, are in-frame only. Not every clone is retained; where verified, under half of the shortfall comes from an unresolved V gene, and the cause of the rest is unknown. V and J calls and clone size are as listed in that table; D and trimming were resolved from the DNA. For this sample the table gives tens of thousands of clones, of which 90% to 95% were detected only once. The ten largest clones represent approximately 0.1% of the sample.

General study outcomes and caveats: Early after transplant, peak levels of circulating GvH clones were found to be associated with declines in HvG clones. GvH clones were detected in recipient bone marrow, and some appeared earlier in ileal mucosa or blood, consistent with an intestinal mucosal origin. In the allografts of patients with donor T cell macrochimerism, GvH to HvG T cell clonal ratios were high. The relatively low number and heterogeneity of intestinal transplant patients limited the conclusions.

Interpreted using the paper, the time point label stands for: cells obtained before transplantation from donor or recipient. CD3+CD4+ and CD3+CD8+ populations were FACS-sorted from unstimulated pre-transplant donor and recipient cells taken from spleen or lymph nodes. Sequenced here: unstimulated CD4+ T cells sorted from spleen or lymph node cells, sampled before intestinal transplant. The chain joins TRBV19 to TRBJ1-2, and TRBD1 may be the D gene, going by 6 matching bases. The origin of this receptor is a human donor who received an intestinal transplant. The CDR3 corresponds to CASGTYGYTF. DNA sequence: TGTGCCAGTGGGACATATGGCTACACCTTC.